Listed below are T cell receptor beta chains from one sample, sequenced in a study of identifying expanded T cells in peripheral blood. Data came from immunoSEQ multiplex PCR; TCRdb stores just in-frame clones and leaves some out. The sample has 50,000 or so clones, roughly 90% seen once. Input material: blood. The receptors originated from a person aged 18-70 years in good health. CDR3s include the opening cysteine and the closing phenylalanine or tryptophan. The order of the fields is clone size, D gene, J gene, V gene, CDR3 DNA, CDR3 protein. The D gene is left open where the match is weak. Only some rows state a clone size, as once, few, many or a class for expanded clones.

>NA|NA|TRBJ1-1|TRBV28
TGTGCCAGCAGTGGGGAGAGAGGGGGTTTCAACACTGAAGCTTTCTTT
CASSGERGGFNTEAFF
>NA|NA|TRBJ1-1|TRBV27
TGTGCCAGCAGTTTTAGTTTCCCTCTGGACACTGAAGCTTTCTTT
CASSFSFPLDTEAFF
>NA|NA|TRBJ2-3|TRBV5-1
TGCGCCAGCAGCTTGGCCCCGGCAGGGGGAGGAGATACGCAGTATTTT
CASSLAPAGGGDTQYF
>NA|NA|TRBJ1-3|TRBV28
TGTGCCAGCGGGCCGGGGCGCGGGCTTAGGGGAAACACCATATATTTT
CASGPGRGLRGNTIYF
>once|TRBD2|TRBJ2-7|TRBV9
TGTGCCAGCAGCCCTGCCGGACTAGCCACCTACGAGCAGTACTTC
CASSPAGLATYEQYF
>once|NA|TRBJ2-5|TRBV11-3
TGTGCCAGCAGCAGGTCGGGGGCAGGGGAGACCCAGTACTTC
CASSRSGAGETQYF
>NA|NA|TRBJ2-2|TRBV19
TGTGCCAGTAGTATCGCAGCGGGTACGAACACCGGGGAGCTGTTTTTT
CASSIAAGTNTGELFF
>NA|NA|TRBJ2-6|TRBV6-5
TGTGCCAGCAGTACCACCTCTGGGGCCAACGTCCTGACTTTC
CASSTTSGANVLTF
>NA|TRBD1|TRBJ1-2|TRBV19
TGTGCCAGTAGTATGGACAGGGGGAGGCATGGCTACACCTTC
CASSMDRGRHGYTF
>NA|NA|TRBJ1-4|TRBV4-1
TGCGCCAGCAGCCAAGGGGGGGAAAAACTGTTTTTT
CASSQGGEKLFF
>NA|NA|TRBJ2-3|TRBV6-6
TGTGCCAGCAGTTACTCGCGAGAGGGGGGCACAGATACGCAGTATTTT
CASSYSREGGTDTQYF
>NA|NA|TRBJ2-4|TRBV29-1
TGCAGCGTTGAAAAGGGGATGAACATTCAGTACTTC
CSVEKGMNIQYF
>few|NA|TRBJ1-2|TRBV14
TGTGCCAGCAGCCAGAGCAGGGTTGTCGGCTATGGCTACACCTTC
CASSQSRVVGYGYTF
>NA|TRBD2|TRBJ2-1|TRBV4-2
TGTGCCAGCAGCCAAGACTACGGGACTAGCGGGAGCAATGAGCAGTTCTTC
CASSQDYGTSGSNEQFF
>NA|NA|TRBJ1-2|TRBV25-1
TGTGCCAGCAGTGAACCAGGGGCCTCGGGGGGTGGCTACACCTTC
CASSEPGASGGGYTF
>NA|TRBD1|TRBJ2-7|TRBV5-6
TGTGCCAGCAGCCCGGGGACAGGGAGTCACGAGCAGTACTTC
CASSPGTGSHEQYF